This T cell receptor (beta chain) was captured by sequencing in a study of T cell repertoires in cytomegalovirus infection. Looked up from germline, CDR1 is MNHNS and CDR2 is SASEGT. Trimming cost V 1 base and J 9 bases, with 13 bases left between them. This CDR3 contains 13 residues. MiXCR was run by TCRdb on the reads, yielding one entry per CDR3 protein. The sample has around 310,000 distinct CDR3 sequences, 29% seen once. Of note for this clonotype: The target antigen is unknown.

The J gene is TRBJ2-7, the V gene TRBV6-1, with D possibly being TRBD1 (6 bases). This TCR came from a human donor in good health (CMV status not recorded). Some clones in this sample may be carry-over from other donors' samples. The sample consisted of cultured PBMCs, taken from culture after CMV antigen stimulation. The CDR3 DNA sequence: TGTGCCAGCAGTGAAGTCAGGGGTGACCTGCAGTACTTC. Its protein is CASSEVRGDLQYF.